The clone carrying this T cell receptor beta chain was found a few times. Germline CDR1 and CDR2: SGHDT and YYEEEE. V lost 1 base and J lost 4; bases outside the gene matches: 3. This CDR3 region has 14 residues. The data were taken from a study of T cells in Graves' hyperthyroidism and ophthalmopathy. Researchers defined stable Graves' hyperthyroidism as no ophthalmopathy progression within 18 months. Exclusions: uncontrolled infection, other autoimmune disease, pregnancy, lactation. Fresh peripheral blood, 9.5 to 10 ml of it, supplied the PBMCs. Regions amplified from RNA transcripts were the TCR beta CDR3 regions. TCR CDR3 underwent first-round RT-PCR with the HTBI primer set. TCRdb processed the multiplex PCR reads anew with MiXCR; each CDR3 protein has one entry. Of about 400,000 distinct CDR3 sequences listed, about 15% are singletons.

Input material: blood. The chain links TRBV5-6 to TRBJ1-2, with 8 bases matching TRBD1. The receptor comes from a woman between 25 and 40 years old with Graves' hyperthyroidism. CDR3 in amino acids: CASSLTDRGYGYTF. In DNA form, the CDR3 reads TGTGCCAGCAGCTTGACCGACAGGGGCTATGGCTACACCTTC. The full variable domain, rest sourced from reference TRBV5-6 and TRBJ1-2, is DAGVTQSPTHLIKTRGQQVTLRCSPKSGHDTVSWYQQALGQGPQFIFQYYEEEERQRGNFPDRFSGHQFPNYSSELNVNALLLGDSALYLCASSLTDRGYGYTFGSGTRLTVV.